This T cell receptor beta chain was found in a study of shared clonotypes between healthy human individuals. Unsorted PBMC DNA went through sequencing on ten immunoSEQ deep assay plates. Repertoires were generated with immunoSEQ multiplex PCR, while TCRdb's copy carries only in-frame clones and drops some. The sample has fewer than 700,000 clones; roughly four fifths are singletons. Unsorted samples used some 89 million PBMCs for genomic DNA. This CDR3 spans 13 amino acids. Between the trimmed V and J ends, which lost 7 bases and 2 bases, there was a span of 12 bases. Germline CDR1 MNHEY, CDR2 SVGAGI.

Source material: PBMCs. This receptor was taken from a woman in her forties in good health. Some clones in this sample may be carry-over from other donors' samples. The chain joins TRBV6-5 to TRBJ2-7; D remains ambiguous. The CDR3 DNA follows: TGTGCCAGCAAGGGTCCAGGTACCTACGAGCAGTACTTC. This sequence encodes CASKGPGTYEQYF.